This T cell receptor (beta chain) was found in a study of T cell responses to AZD1222 COVID-19 vaccine. From germline, CDR1 is LNHDA and CDR2 SQIVND (reference sequence). The CDR3 consists of 14 residues. Between the trimmed V and J ends, which lost 5 bases and 1 base, there was a span of 11 bases. Produced via immunoSEQ multiplex PCR; TCRdb's table is partial and in-frame only. The repertoire holds about 140,000 clones, with more than 70% as singletons. This TCR came from an adult in good health. The chain employs TRBV19 and TRBJ1-1; D remains ambiguous. The sample in question was peripheral blood, obtained on day 0 of AZD1222 vaccination. The CDR3 coding sequence is TGTGCCAGTAGTGTGTCTCCAGGGAACACTGAAGCTTTCTTT. Its translation: CASSVSPGNTEAFF.